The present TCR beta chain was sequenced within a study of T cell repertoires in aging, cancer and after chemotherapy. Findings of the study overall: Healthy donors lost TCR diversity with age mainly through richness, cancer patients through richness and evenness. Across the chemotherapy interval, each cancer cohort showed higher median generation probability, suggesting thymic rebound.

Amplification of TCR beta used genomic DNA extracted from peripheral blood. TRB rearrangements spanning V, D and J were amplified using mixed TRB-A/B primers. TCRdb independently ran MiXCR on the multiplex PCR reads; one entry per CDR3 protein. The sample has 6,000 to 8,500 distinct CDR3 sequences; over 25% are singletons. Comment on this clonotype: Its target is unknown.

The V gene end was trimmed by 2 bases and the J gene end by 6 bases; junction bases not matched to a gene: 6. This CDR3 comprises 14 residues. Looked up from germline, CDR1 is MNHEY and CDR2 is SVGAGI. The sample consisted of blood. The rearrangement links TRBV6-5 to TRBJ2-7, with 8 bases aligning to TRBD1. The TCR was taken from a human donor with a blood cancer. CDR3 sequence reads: CASSYGQGVGEQYF. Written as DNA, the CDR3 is TGTGCCAGCAGTTACGGACAGGGTGTTGGCGAGCAGTACTTC.